The clone carrying this T cell receptor beta chain was detected only a few times. The target antigen is unknown. Germline values: CDR1 SGHRS, CDR2 YFSETQ. The CDR3 loop spans 13 amino acids. The V end lost 3 bases, the J end lost 7 bases, and 14 bases lay between the germline ends. The data belong to a study of identical twins. Study findings and constraints: Insertion counts were lower in abundant cord blood beta clonotypes, a trend that memory repertoires did not show.

Each CDR3 protein gets one entry after TCRdb re-called the 5' RACE reads with MiXCR. Of 650,000 to 750,000 distinct CDR3 sequences in the sample, 21% are singletons; the top ten hold 4.3%. The sample also formed part of further work on T cells expressing NK-cell markers.

The source of this sequence is a woman younger than 35 in good health. The sample consisted of PBMCs. V is TRBV5-1 and J is TRBJ2-7; D is possibly TRBD1 (7 bases). CDR3 loop: CASSSRDSGEQYF. CDR3 coding DNA: TGCGCCAGCAGCTCCCGGGACAGCGGGGAGCAGTACTTC.